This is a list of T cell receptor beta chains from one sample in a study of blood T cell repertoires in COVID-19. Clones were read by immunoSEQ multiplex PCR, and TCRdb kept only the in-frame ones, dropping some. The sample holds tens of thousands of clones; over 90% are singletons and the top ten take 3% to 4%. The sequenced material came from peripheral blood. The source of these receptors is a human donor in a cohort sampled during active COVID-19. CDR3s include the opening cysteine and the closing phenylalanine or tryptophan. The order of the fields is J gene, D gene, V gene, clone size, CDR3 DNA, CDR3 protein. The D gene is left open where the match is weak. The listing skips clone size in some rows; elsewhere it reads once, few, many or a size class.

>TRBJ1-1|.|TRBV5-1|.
TGCGCCAGCAAGCGGGTCGGGGGACCGGGGCCGAACATGAACACTGAAGCTTTCTTT
CASKRVGGPGPNMNTEAFF
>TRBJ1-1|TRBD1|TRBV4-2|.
TGTGCCAGCAGCCACCTAGGGGGCGCAAGGAACACTGAAGCTTTCTTT
CASSHLGGARNTEAFF
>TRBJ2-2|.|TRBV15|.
TGTGCCACGGCGCAGGGCATGACCGGGGAGCTGTTTTTT
CATAQGMTGELFF
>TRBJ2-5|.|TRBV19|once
TGTGCCAGTAGTATTGAGGGAGAGACCCAGTACTTC
CASSIEGETQYF
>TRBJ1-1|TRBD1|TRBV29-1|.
TGCAGCGTTGAAGCCCCGACAGGGGCGCGCACTGAAGCTTTCTTT
CSVEAPTGARTEAFF
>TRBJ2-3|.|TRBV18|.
TGTGCCAGCTCACCACTCGGACTTTCGGGCACAGATACGCAGTATTTT
CASSPLGLSGTDTQYF
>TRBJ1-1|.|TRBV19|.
TGTGCCAGTAGGATGGACCGGGGACGGGGGATAACTGAAGCTTTCTTT
CASRMDRGRGITEAFF
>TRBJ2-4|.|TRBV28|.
TGTGCCAGCAGTTTCTGGAGCGGGACAAGAAAAAACATTCAGTACTTC
CASSFWSGTRKNIQYF
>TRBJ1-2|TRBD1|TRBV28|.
TGTGCCAGCAGTTTATCCCTTCACAGGGGGGATGGCTACACCTTC
CASSLSLHRGDGYTF
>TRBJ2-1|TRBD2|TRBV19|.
TGTGCCAGTAGTATCGGCCTAGCGGGAGGATCGTCCTACAATGAGCAGTTCTTC
CASSIGLAGGSSYNEQFF
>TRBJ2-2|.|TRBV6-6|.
TGTGCCAGCAGTTACGCGGGCGGGAACACCGGGGAGCTGTTTTTT
CASSYAGGNTGELFF
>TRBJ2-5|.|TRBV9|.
TGTGCCAGCAGCGTAGCCGTGAGGGGGGAGACCCAGTACTTC
CASSVAVRGETQYF
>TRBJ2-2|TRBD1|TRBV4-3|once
TGCGCCAGCAGCCAGGCTGACAGGGAAGGGGAGCTGTTTTTT
CASSQADREGELFF
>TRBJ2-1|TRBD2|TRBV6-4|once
TGTGCCAGCAGCCTCTCGGGACTAGCGGTCAACAATGAGCAGTTCTTC
CASSLSGLAVNNEQFF
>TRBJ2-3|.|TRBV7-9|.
TGTGCCAGCAGCCCGGTGTTAGATACGCAGTATTTT
CASSPVLDTQYF
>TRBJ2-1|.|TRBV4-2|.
TGTGCCAGCAGCCAAGGCGGGGTCGACCACAATGAGCAGTTCTTC
CASSQGGVDHNEQFF
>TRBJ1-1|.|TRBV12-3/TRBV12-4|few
TGTGCCAGCAGGGGGGGAACTGAAGCTTTCTTT
CASRGGTEAFF
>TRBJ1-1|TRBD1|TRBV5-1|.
TGCGCCAGCAGCTTGCACGGTACAGGGGGCGCGACGGGAACTGAAGCTTTCTTT
CASSLHGTGGATGTEAFF
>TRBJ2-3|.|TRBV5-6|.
TGTGCCAGCAGCTTGGTTCTTTCCGTTCTCACAGATACGCAGTATTTT
CASSLVLSVLTDTQYF
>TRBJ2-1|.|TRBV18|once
TGTGCCAGCTCACCACCCCCTAACAGACCCTCTGAGCAGTTCTTC
CASSPPPNRPSEQFF
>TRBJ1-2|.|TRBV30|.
TGTGCCTGGAGTCCTGAAATAATCAGTAACTATGGCTACACCTTC
CAWSPEIISNYGYTF
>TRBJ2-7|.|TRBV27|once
TGTGCCAGCAGTTTTCGCCGGGGGTCCTACGAGCAGTACTTC
CASSFRRGSYEQYF
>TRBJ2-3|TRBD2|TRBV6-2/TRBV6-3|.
TGTGCCAGCAGCTCAACCGGGACTAGCGGCGCAGATACGCAGTATTTT
CASSSTGTSGADTQYF
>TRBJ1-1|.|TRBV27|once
TGTGCCAGCAAGGAGACGGGGTATAATCCTGAAGCTTTCTTT
CASKETGYNPEAFF
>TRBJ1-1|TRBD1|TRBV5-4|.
TGTGCCAGCAGCCTCCAGGGGGCCGGCACTGAAGCTTTCTTT
CASSLQGAGTEAFF
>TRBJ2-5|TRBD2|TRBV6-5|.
TGTGCCAGCAGTTACTTACCGACTAGCGGATTAGAGACCCAGTACTTC
CASSYLPTSGLETQYF
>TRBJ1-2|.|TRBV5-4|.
TGTGCCAGCAGCCCCTCCCAGGGCGACAACAACTATGGCTACACCTTC
CASSPSQGDNNYGYTF
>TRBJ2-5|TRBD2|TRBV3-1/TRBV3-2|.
TGTGCCAGCAGCCGCATACTAGCGGGGGGGAGAGAGACCCAGTACTTC
CASSRILAGGRETQYF